This T cell receptor beta chain is from a study of CD8 T cells in ankylosing spondylitis. General study results and limits: A motif of 7 or 8 highly homologous TCR beta variants was seen as apparently characteristic of ankylosing spondylitis blood.

V lost 1 base and J lost 6; bases outside the gene matches: 8. Germline V gives CDR1 LNHDA, CDR2 SQIVND (reference sequence). This CDR3 contains 16 residues. Details on this clonotype: Its antigen is unidentified.

TCR beta libraries were made by quantitative 5'-RACE with molecular barcodes. TCRdb fed the 5' RACE reads into MiXCR, producing one record per CDR3 protein. In the table there are around 99,000 distinct CDR3 sequences, 8.8% of which are singletons. This sequence originates from a male donor with ankylosing spondylitis or in good health (not recorded which). The sequencing input was blood, either unsorted or a sorted T cell fraction (not recorded which). This sequence joins TRBV19 and TRBJ2-4, with TRBD1 matching 8 bases. The CDR3 region has the DNA TGTGCCAGTAGTATAGCGGGACAGGCCGGTGCAAACATTCAGTACTTC. It is translated as CASSIAGQAGANIQYF.